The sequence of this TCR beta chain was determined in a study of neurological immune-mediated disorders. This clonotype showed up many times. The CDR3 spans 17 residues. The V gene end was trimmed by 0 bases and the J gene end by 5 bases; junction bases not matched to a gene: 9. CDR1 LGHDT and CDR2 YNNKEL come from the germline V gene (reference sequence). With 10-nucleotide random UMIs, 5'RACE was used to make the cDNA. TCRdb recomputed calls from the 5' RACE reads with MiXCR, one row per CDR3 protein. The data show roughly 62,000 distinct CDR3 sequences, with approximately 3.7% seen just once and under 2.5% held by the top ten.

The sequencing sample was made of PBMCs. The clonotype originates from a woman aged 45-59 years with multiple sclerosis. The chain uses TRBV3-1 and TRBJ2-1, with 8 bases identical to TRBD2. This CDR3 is CASSQEGTSIGDNEQFF. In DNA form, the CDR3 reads TGTGCCAGCAGCCAAGAGGGGACTAGTATAGGGGACAATGAGCAGTTCTTC.